Below, one TCR beta chain is given with its context. Its recognized antigen is unknown. The input lacks base qualities; no much larger clone sits a single base away. The CDR3 starts with the cysteine, ends with the phenylalanine, and has 14 residues. Left in the record is the CDR3 DNA by itself, 42 bases read in frame from the first base. A distance of 10 bases separates the germline ends of V and J, which lose 4 bases and 0 bases respectively. Taken from the germline V gene, the CDR1 and CDR2 loops are SGHRS and YFSETQ. This sample was sequenced with an Illumina HiSeq 1500. The public reads were reanalyzed by TCRdb: fastp trimming at Q25, MiXCR alignment, in-frame beta chains only. Records with the same CDR3 protein are collapsed into one entry carrying the most frequent genes and DNA. This sample comprises approximately 1,000,000 distinct CDR3 sequences, approximately 33% of them detected only once. The ten largest clones take up 13% of the sample.

These data originate in a study of T cell repertoires in cytomegalovirus infection (dated by TCRdb to between 2018 and 2021). Regarding the research as a whole: Recently identified HLA-C-restricted CMV epitopes, whose presentation resists viral immunomodulation, were targeted by peptide stimulations together with well-studied HLA-B-restricted epitopes. The HLA type of each donor mattered for the analysis, because public TCR beta signatures pointed to carriage of CMV infection along with the matching HLA type. Study-wide conclusions, independent of this receptor: The ex vivo response was dominated by HLA-C-restricted CMV-specific TCR beta clonotypes, and the single most frequent clonotype in two of eight donors was supplied by these HLA-C-restricted clonotypes. Cumulative frequency of public TCR beta family members discriminated carriers of CMV infection plus the relevant HLA type in this cohort and an independent approximately 370-donor cohort.

Explained via the paper, the treatment or condition label denotes: in vitro stimulation with specific CMV peptide epitopes to enrich CMV-specific T cells. The receptor chain draws on TRBV5-1 and TRBJ1-2; there is no confident call for the D gene. This receptor was obtained from a human donor in good health (CMV status not recorded). Some clones in this sample may be carry-over from other donors' samples. The sequenced sample was cultured CD8+ T cells from PBMCs, obtained from culture after CMV antigen stimulation. The DNA reads as follows: TGCGCCAGCAGCGAAGGCCCCACTAACTATGGCTACACCTTC. Translated, this is CASSEGPTNYGYTF.